A single sample is the source of the 5 T cell receptor beta chains below, sequenced in a study of identical twins. TCRdb re-called the 5' RACE reads with MiXCR, one entry per CDR3 protein. The data show about 210,000 distinct CDR3 sequences, with roughly 10% seen just once and about 5% held by the top ten. The sample comprised memory (CD45RO+) T cells sorted from blood. The receptors originated from a woman under 30 in good health.

V and J are TRBV20-1 and TRBJ2-3, with 9 bases fitting TRBD2. Per the germline V gene, CDR1 is DFQATT and CDR2 is SNEGSKA (reference sequence). The CDR3 totals 13 residues. The CDR3 loop reads CKAIAGVTDTQYF. The DNA for the CDR3 is TGCAAAGCAATAGCGGGAGTCACAGATACGCAGTATTTT.

The chain is built from TRBV3-1 and TRBJ2-5; 9 bases align to TRBD2. CDR3 length equals 15 residues. V trimming: 2 bases; J trimming: 4 bases; junction bases outside the gene matches: 5. Germline assignment: CDR1 LGHDT and CDR2 YNNKEL (reference sequence). The DNA for the CDR3 is TGTGCCAGCAGCCAACTTGCGGGAGGGGGAGAGACCCAGTACTTC. Its protein is CASSQLAGGGETQYF.

This clonotype occurred a few times. V gene TRBV25-1 combines with J gene TRBJ2-1, with TRBD1 identical over 7 bases. J was trimmed by 9 bases and V by 5 bases; bases with no gene match: 4. This CDR3 spans 12 amino acids. The V gene's germline CDR1 is MGHDK and CDR2 SYGVNS. The CDR3 loop is CASSPQGSEQFF. The CDR3, as DNA: TGTGCCAGCAGTCCACAGGGGAGTGAGCAGTTCTTC.

The gene calls are TRBV20-1 and TRBJ1-4; no clear D gene. Deletions cut 5 bases from V and 8 bases from J, with 12 bases between. Germline V gene lookup returns CDR1 DFQATT and CDR2 SNEGSKA (reference sequence). The CDR3 has 12 amino acids. CDR3 DNA: TGCAGTGCTCGGAGGAGTCTGGAAAAACTGTTTTTT. Amino acids: CSARRSLEKLFF.

This clonotype was counted between two and nine times. The chain recombines TRBV3-1 with TRBJ1-5, with D possibly matching TRBD1 (5 bases). CDR1 LGHDT and CDR2 YNNKEL come from the germline V gene (reference sequence). This CDR3 spans 14 amino acids. V was pared by 1 base and J by 15 bases, with 19 bases between. The CDR3 bases are TGTGCCAGCAGCCAAGGGACTAGACAGTCCTCCCGGCATTTT. Amino acids: CASSQGTRQSSRHF.